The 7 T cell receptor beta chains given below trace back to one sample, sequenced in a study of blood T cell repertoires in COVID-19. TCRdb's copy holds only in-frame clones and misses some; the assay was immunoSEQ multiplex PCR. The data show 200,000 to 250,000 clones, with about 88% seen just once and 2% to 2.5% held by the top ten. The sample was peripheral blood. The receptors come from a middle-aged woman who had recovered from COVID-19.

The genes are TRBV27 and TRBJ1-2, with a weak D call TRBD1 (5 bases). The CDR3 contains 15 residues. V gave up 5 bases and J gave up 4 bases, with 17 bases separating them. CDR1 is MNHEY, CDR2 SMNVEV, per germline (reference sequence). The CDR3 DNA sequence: TGTGCCAGCAGTCCTATTGACAGTTACCTCTATGGCTACACCTTC. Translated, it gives CASSPIDSYLYGYTF.

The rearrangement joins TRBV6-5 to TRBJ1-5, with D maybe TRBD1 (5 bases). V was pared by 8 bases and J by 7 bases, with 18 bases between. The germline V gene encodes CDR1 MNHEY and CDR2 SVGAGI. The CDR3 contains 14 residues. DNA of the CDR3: TGTGCCAGCCGGTCTGTGGGGCGAGAGCAGCCCCAGCATTTT. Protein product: CASRSVGREQPQHF.

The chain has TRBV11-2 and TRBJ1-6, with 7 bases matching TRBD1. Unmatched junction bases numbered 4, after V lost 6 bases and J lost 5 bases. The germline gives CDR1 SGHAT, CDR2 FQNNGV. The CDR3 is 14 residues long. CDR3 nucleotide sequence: TGTGCCAGCAGACAAGGACAGGATAATTCACCCCTCCACTTT. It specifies CASRQGQDNSPLHF.

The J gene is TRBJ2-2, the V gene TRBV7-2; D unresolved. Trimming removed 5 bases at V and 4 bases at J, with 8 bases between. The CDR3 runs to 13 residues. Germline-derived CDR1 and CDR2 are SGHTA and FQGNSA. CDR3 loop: CASSVRFTGELFF. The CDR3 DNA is TGTGCCAGCAGCGTCAGGTTCACCGGGGAGCTGTTTTTT.

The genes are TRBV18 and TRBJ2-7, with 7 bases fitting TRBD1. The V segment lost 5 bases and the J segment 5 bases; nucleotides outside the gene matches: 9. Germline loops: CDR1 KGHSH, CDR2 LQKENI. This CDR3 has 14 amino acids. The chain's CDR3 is CASSTRQGRDEQYF. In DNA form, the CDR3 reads TGTGCCAGCTCAACAAGACAGGGCAGGGACGAGCAGTACTTC.

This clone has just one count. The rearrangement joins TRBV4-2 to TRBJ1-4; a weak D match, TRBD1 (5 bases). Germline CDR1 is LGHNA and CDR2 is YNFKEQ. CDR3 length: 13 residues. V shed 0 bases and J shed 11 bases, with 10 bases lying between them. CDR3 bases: TGTGCCAGCAGCCAAGAAAAGGGGCGGAAACTGTTTTTT. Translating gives CASSQEKGRKLFF.

In DNA, the CDR3 is TGTGCCAGCAGCGTAGGACTAGCGGGGTTGATCACAGATACGCAGTATTTT. Protein product: CASSVGLAGLITDTQYF. The V gene is TRBV5-6, the J gene TRBJ2-3; 12 positions agree with TRBD2. Trimming took 4 bases from V and 2 from J; bases not matched to a gene: 8. There are 17 residues in the CDR3. Germline V lookup: CDR1 SGHDT, CDR2 YYEEEE.